Sequencing of this T cell receptor beta chain was carried out in a study of blood T cell repertoires in COVID-19. Sequenced by immunoSEQ multiplex PCR; TCRdb stores in-frame clones only, minus some. Seen here are approximately 250,000 clones, around four fifths observed once, and the top ten hold 4.2%. The CDR3 spans 15 residues. With V trimmed by 5 bases and J by 4 bases, 8 bases remained unmatched. In germline, CDR1 is LGHDT, CDR2 YNNKEL (reference sequence). This clonotype originated in a man in his fifties or sixties with acute or convalescent COVID-19. The source material was peripheral blood. V and J are TRBV3-1 (or the pseudogene TRBV3-2) and TRBJ1-3, with TRBD1 matching over 7 bases. The CDR3 loop is CASSVTGDSGNTIYF. As DNA, the CDR3 is TGTGCCAGCAGCGTTACAGGGGATTCCGGAAACACCATATATTTT.